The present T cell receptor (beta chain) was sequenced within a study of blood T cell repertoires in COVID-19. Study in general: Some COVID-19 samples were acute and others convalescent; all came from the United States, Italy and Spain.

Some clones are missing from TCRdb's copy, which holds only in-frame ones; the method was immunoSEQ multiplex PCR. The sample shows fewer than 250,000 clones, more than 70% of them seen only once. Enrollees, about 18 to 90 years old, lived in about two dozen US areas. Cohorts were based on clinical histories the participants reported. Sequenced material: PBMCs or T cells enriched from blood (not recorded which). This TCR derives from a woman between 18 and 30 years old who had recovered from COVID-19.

The CDR3 DNA reads as TGTGCCAGCAGCGTAGGTGCGGGGGACACTGAAGCTTTCTTT. The encoded protein is CASSVGAGDTEAFF. This chain connects TRBV9 to TRBJ1-1; tentative D call: TRBD1 (5 bases). V was pared by 0 bases and J by 3 bases, with 9 bases between. This CDR3 contains 14 residues. Germline-derived CDR1 and CDR2 are SGDLS and YYNGEE.